This T cell receptor beta chain stems from a study of PD-L1 blockade in urothelial cancer. Overall study context: Males with bladder-origin urothelial cancer constituted about nine tenths of the roughly 30 patients.

The table came from immunoSEQ multiplex PCR; TCRdb's copy has only in-frame clones and leaves some out. This sample has 44,000 or so clones, with more than 75% found just once. This CDR3 is built from 15 residues. Trimming took off 5 bases at V and 4 bases at J, with 16 bases between the two ends. Germline-derived CDR1 and CDR2 are MNHNY and SVGAGI (reference sequence). Sequenced here: PBMCs, sampled around atezolizumab (anti-PD-L1) treatment. The chain joins TRBV6-6 to TRBJ2-3; TRBD2 might be the D (6 bases). This receptor was identified in a man between 65 and 85 years old with urothelial cancer. The DNA of the CDR3 is TGTGCCAGCAGTGGCGGGACGCGCCTGGCAGATACGCAGTATTTT. It yields the protein CASSGGTRLADTQYF.